This entry concerns a single T cell receptor (beta chain). This sample stems from a study of blood T cell repertoires in COVID-19. In the source study's methods: Reference gene primer amplification gave nucleated cell count estimates. Libraries were prepared by immunoSEQ multiplex PCR; TCRdb keeps only in-frame clonotypes and omits some of them. V and J calls and clone size are given by that table; D and trimming were obtained from the DNA. Of about 100,000 clones listed, around four fifths are singletons. CDR1 LNHDA and CDR2 SQIVND come from the germline V gene (reference sequence). The CDR3 runs to 15 residues. The J segment lost 8 bases and the V segment lost 5 bases, leaving 7 bases of the junction unmatched.

The sample consisted of peripheral blood. This clonotype originated in a woman aged 70-85 years with acute or convalescent COVID-19. V gene TRBV19 combines with J gene TRBJ2-1, with 12 bases fitting TRBD1. The CDR3 loop is CASSRRDRGPDEQFF. The CDR3 coding sequence is TGTGCCAGTAGTCGCCGGGACAGGGGGCCCGATGAGCAGTTCTTC.